The clone carrying this TCR beta chain came up many times. V was pared by 3 bases and J by 3 bases, with 8 bases of the junction left unmatched. The germline gives CDR1 LNHDA, CDR2 SQIVND (reference sequence). The CDR3 is made up of 17 amino acids. The sample is drawn from a study of blood T cell repertoires in COVID-19. About the research overall: COVID-19 samples collected from the United States, Italy and Spain covered acute and convalescent phases. Nucleic acid was either cDNA or gDNA, and it came from T cells, B-cell-depleted T cells, or PBMCs.

Methods used by the authors: Cell counts per sample came from amplifying reference gene primers. Sequenced by immunoSEQ multiplex PCR; TCRdb stores in-frame clones only, minus some. D and trimming come from the DNA, and the V and J calls and clone size come from that table. Of approximately 160,000 clones listed, approximately 73% are singletons. The sequence was collected from a woman older than 75 with acute or convalescent COVID-19. The specimen sequenced was peripheral blood. The chain uses TRBV19 and TRBJ1-2; 12 nucleotides align to TRBD1. CDR3 bases: TGTGCCAGTAGTATCCCGGGACAGGGGGCGTCGCACTATGGCTACACCTTC. As protein: CASSIPGQGASHYGYTF.